Shown below are 19 T cell receptor beta chains from a single sample sequenced in a study of human T cells and chemical hapten exposure. TCRdb ran MiXCR on the RACE reads and lists one entry per CDR3 protein. The repertoire holds over 85,000 distinct CDR3 sequences, with over 10% as singletons. Noted time point: patch test 1, 2 weeks after DPC sensitization. Regarding treatment: therapeutic diphenylcyclopropenone sensitization with weekly scalp DPC. This sample comprised whole blood, obtained in connection with sensitization to the hapten diphenylcyclopropenone (DPC). The receptors were sampled from a woman between 40 and 50 years old with alopecia areata. Some clones in this sample may be carry-over from other donors' samples.

The CDR3 DNA follows: TGTGCCAGCAGCGCGACTAGCCCCATTAACACCGGGGAGCTGTTTTTT. This sequence encodes CASSATSPINTGELFF. The V call is TRBV5-8, the J call TRBJ2-2, with 7 positions matching TRBD2. V gave up 4 bases and J gave up 2 bases; unmatched junction bases: 8. The CDR3 length is 16 residues. Germline-derived CDR1 and CDR2 are SGHTS and YDEGEE.

Many counts were recorded for this clonotype. The CDR3 DNA reads TGTGCCAGCAGCTCCACGGGGTACACTGAAGCTTTCTTT. Translated: CASSSTGYTEAFF. The J gene is TRBJ1-1, the V gene TRBV7-3; D is undetermined. Deletions cut 4 bases from V and 3 bases from J, with 9 bases between. Germline CDR1 is SGHTA and CDR2 is FQGTGA. The CDR3 length is 13 residues.

This clonotype was counted at least ten times. The chain joins TRBV7-3 to TRBJ2-5; D may correspond to TRBD1 or TRBD2 (5 bases each). The germline CDR1 and CDR2 sequences are SGHTA and FQGTGA. V lost 3 bases and J lost 5, with 13 bases in between. The CDR3 totals 14 residues. The CDR3 DNA reads TGTGCCAGCAGCTTCCAGGGTTCGGGGGAGACCCAGTACTTC. The encoded protein is CASSFQGSGETQYF. Full variable domain (outside the CDR3, taken from reference TRBV7-3 and TRBJ2-5): GAGVSQTPSNKVTEKGKYVELRCDPISGHTALYWYRQSLGQGPEFLIYFQGTGAADDSGLPNDRFFAVRPEGSVSTLKIQRTERGDSAVYLCASSFQGSGETQYFGPGTRLLVL.

Turning to this clonotype: The junction does not match germline at one end; this may be a read error. This chain uses TRBV20-1 with TRBJ1-5; maybe TRBD1 (6 bases). In germline, CDR1 is DFQATT, CDR2 SNEGSKA (reference sequence). The CDR3 is 14 amino acids. CDR3 nucleotides: TGCAGTGCTGGAGAGGGGGGGAACAATCAGCCCCAGCATTTT. It yields the protein CSAGEGGNNQPQHF.

The chain employs TRBV5-6 and TRBJ2-1, with D hard to call. Germline lookup yields CDR1 SGHDT and CDR2 YYEEEE. The CDR3 runs 13 residues. V was pared by 6 bases and J by 2 bases, with 9 bases between. Here the CDR3 reads CASTRTTYNEQFF. CDR3 DNA: TGTGCCAGCACCCGTACGACCTACAATGAGCAGTTCTTC.

The chain carries TRBV4-3 and TRBJ2-7, with unresolved D. The CDR3 consists of 15 residues. Trimming took 0 bases from V and 3 from J, leaving 12 bases between them. Germline CDR1 is LGHNA and CDR2 is YSLEER. This CDR3 is CASSQDQSAYYEQYF. CDR3 nucleotide sequence: TGCGCCAGCAGCCAAGATCAGTCAGCCTACTACGAGCAGTACTTC.

This clonotype has just a few counts. The CDR3 DNA follows: TGTGCCAGCGGGCCGTACAGGGGCAATGAAAAACTGTTTTTT. Protein: CASGPYRGNEKLFF. The V gene is TRBV6-5, the J gene TRBJ1-4, with 7 bases lining up with TRBD1. V gave up 8 bases and J gave up 5 bases; unmatched junction bases: 8. Germline CDR1 reads MNHEY; CDR2 reads SVGAGI. The CDR3 runs to 14 residues.

This clonotype was seen only a few times. This chain joins TRBV5-4 and TRBJ2-7, with 10 bases that match TRBD2. Germline V gene sequence: CDR1 SGHNT, CDR2 YYREEE (reference sequence). With V trimmed by 1 base and J by 4 bases, 5 bases remained unmatched. This CDR3 is 15 amino acids long. For the CDR3, the DNA is TGTGCCAGCAGCTTGTCGGCTAGCGGGGGTTACGAGCAGTACTTC. It codes for CASSLSASGGYEQYF.

At least ten counts were recorded for this clonotype. V usage is TRBV18 and J usage is TRBJ1-6; D is unclear. Trimming removed 8 bases from V and 2 bases from J, with 4 bases in between. Per the germline V gene, CDR1 is KGHSH and CDR2 is LQKENI. The CDR3 is 12 residues long. CDR3 nucleotides: TGTGCCAGCAGTGCCTATAATTCACCCCTCCACTTT. It specifies CASSAYNSPLHF.

The chain is built from TRBV12-3 or TRBV12-4 and TRBJ2-1; 7 bases align to TRBD1. J was trimmed by 4 bases and V by 5 bases; bases with no gene match: 8. This CDR3 is built from 15 residues. CDR3 residues: CASSLQSTGYNEQFF. CDR3 in DNA: TGTGCCAGCAGTCTCCAGTCGACAGGGTACAATGAGCAGTTCTTC.

This clonotype came up a few times. The gene calls are TRBV30 and TRBJ1-1, with D unclear. The CDR3 is 14 amino acids. CDR1 is GTSNPN, CDR2 SVGIG, per germline (reference sequence). The V and J ends lost 2 bases and 5 bases respectively, with 15 bases between them. The CDR3 sequence is CAWSLPEPRTEAFF. CDR3 coding DNA: TGTGCCTGGAGTTTGCCCGAACCGAGGACTGAAGCTTTCTTT.

The chain uses TRBV5-1 and TRBJ2-3; D is possibly TRBD1 (5 bases). In germline, CDR1 is SGHRS, CDR2 YFSETQ. This CDR3 contains 13 residues. V lost 9 bases, J lost 2 bases, and 13 bases lay in between. CDR3: CATSDRVTDTQYF. In DNA, the CDR3 is TGCGCCACTTCAGACAGAGTCACAGATACGCAGTATTTT.

The chain combines TRBV29-1 with TRBJ2-5; D is unclear. Germline V gives CDR1 SQVTM, CDR2 ANQGSEA. The V and J ends lost 4 bases and 5 bases respectively, with 14 bases between them. CDR3 length: 13 residues. The DNA for the CDR3 is TGCAGCGTTGGTCCTAGATTTGATGAGACCCAGTACTTC. Protein product: CSVGPRFDETQYF. Based on the CDR3 plus reference TRBV29-1 and TRBJ2-5, the full variable domain is SAVISQKPSRDICQRGTSLTIQCQVDSQVTMMFWYRQQPGQSLTLIATANQGSEATYESGFVIDKFPISRPNLTFSTLTVSNMSPEDSSIYLCSVGPRFDETQYFGPGTRLLVL.

This chain links TRBV7-2 with TRBJ2-3; D is perhaps TRBD2 (6 bases). Germline V gene sequence: CDR1 SGHTA, CDR2 FQGNSA. The CDR3 runs 14 residues. V lost 4 bases to trimming and J lost 5 bases, with 13 bases between them. CDR3 DNA sequence: TGTGCCAGCAGCTGGGGGACTCGCCGAGATACGCAGTATTTT. Its protein is CASSWGTRRDTQYF.

This clonotype has at least ten counts. This chain uses TRBV19 with TRBJ2-7; TRBD1 agrees at 9 bases. This CDR3 spans 15 amino acids. Germline trimming cut 5 bases from V and 3 bases from J; bases unmatched to any gene: 8. Germline assignment: CDR1 LNHDA and CDR2 SQIVND (reference sequence). The CDR3 protein is CASSAPGQGGYEQYF. CDR3 nucleotide sequence: TGTGCCAGTAGTGCCCCGGGACAGGGCGGCTACGAGCAGTACTTC.

This clonotype has only a few counts. The chain recombines TRBV27 with TRBJ2-1; either TRBD1 or TRBD2 may supply D (6 bases each). This CDR3 contains 16 residues. The V gene lost 2 bases and the J gene lost 4 bases, with 15 bases spanning the gap. Per germline, CDR1 MNHEY and CDR2 SMNVEV (reference sequence). CDR3 DNA sequence: TGTGCCAGCAGTTTAGATTATCGAGGGGGGTACAATGAGCAGTTCTTC. As protein: CASSLDYRGGYNEQFF.

This clonotype was seen a few times. The V and J genes are TRBV11-3 and TRBJ1-1; D ambiguous. Germline V CDR1 and CDR2: SGHNT, YENEEA. This CDR3 contains 13 residues. The germline V and J ends were trimmed by 5 bases and 5 bases, with 12 bases remaining between them. In DNA form, the CDR3 reads TGTGCCAGCAGCCCACGTTCGGGGACTGAAGCTTTCTTT. Encoded protein: CASSPRSGTEAFF.

V gene TRBV7-2 combines with J gene TRBJ2-1; the match to TRBD2 covers 9 bases. In germline, CDR1 is SGHTA, CDR2 FQGNSA. The CDR3 spans 17 residues. J gave up 6 bases and V 5 bases, and 14 bases lay outside the gene matches. The CDR3 loop reads CASSLGVAGAGSNEQFF. In DNA, the CDR3 is TGTGCCAGCAGCCTTGGAGTAGCGGGAGCGGGTTCCAATGAGCAGTTCTTC. Using reference TRBV7-2 and TRBJ2-1 for the parts outside the CDR3, the full variable domain is GAGVSQSPSNKVTEKGKDVELRCDPISGHTALYWYRQSLGQGLEFLIYFQGNSAPDKSGLPSDRFSAERTGGSVSTLTIQRTQQEDSAVYLCASSLGVAGAGSNEQFFGPGTRLTVL.

This clonotype was counted at least ten times. The genes are TRBV18 and TRBJ1-5; 8 bases agree with TRBD1. The CDR3 runs to 17 residues. Germline loops: CDR1 KGHSH, CDR2 LQKENI. V shed 0 bases and J 0 bases; nucleotides not matched to a gene: 4. The CDR3 sequence is CASSPPAGQGSNQPQHF. The CDR3 region has the DNA TGTGCCAGCTCACCACCGGCAGGACAGGGTAGCAATCAGCCCCAGCATTTT.